This TCR beta chain was recovered during a study of regulatory T cells in long-lasting Graves disease. CDR3 regions were amplified by Arm-PCR using iRepertoire HTBI primers to build TCR beta libraries. TCRdb re-called the multiplex PCR reads through MiXCR, storing one row per CDR3 protein. The sample yields 390,000 or so distinct CDR3 sequences, approximately 25% seen once. V was clipped by 3 bases and J by 6 bases; unmatched bases: 13. Germline lookup yields CDR1 SGHVS and CDR2 FQNEAQ. The CDR3 is 16 residues long. This sample's time point: persistent/refractory GD, antithyroid drugs over 5 years with positive TRAb. Generation of the TCR library employed RNA extracted from PBMCs. Patients of an endocrinology department in Xi'an, China, were included.

This specimen was peripheral blood mononuclear cells (PBMCs), taken when the disease was refractory, from a patient treated with antithyroid drugs. This rearrangement joins TRBV7-8 to TRBJ2-7; 8 nucleotides agree with TRBD2. The origin of this receptor is a woman aged 40-49 years with Graves disease. In DNA, the CDR3 is TGTGCCAGCAGCTTCAATGAGCGGGAGTCTTCCGGCGAGCAGTACTTC. Translating gives CASSFNERESSGEQYF.